This T cell receptor (beta chain) comes out of a study of early T cells in non-severe SARS-CoV-2 infection. Per germline, CDR1 SGHDN and CDR2 FVKESK. CDR3 size: 15 residues. Germline trimming cut 1 base from V and 9 bases from J; bases unmatched to any gene: 6. TCRdb itself ran the 5' RACE reads through MiXCR, one entry per CDR3 protein. The top ten hold about 5% of the sample, which has approximately 66,000 distinct CDR3 sequences, roughly 13% seen once. Sequenced material: whole blood. This TCR was sampled from an adult who was a healthcare worker with PCR-confirmed SARS-CoV-2 infection or an uninfected control (not recorded which). This chain joins TRBV14 and TRBJ1-6; 7 nucleotides match TRBD1. The CDR3 DNA follows: TGTGCCAGCAGCCAAGCCGGGACAGTTTTTTCACCCCTCCACTTT. It specifies CASSQAGTVFSPLHF.